The clone carrying this TCR beta chain was recorded at least ten times. The antigen remains undetermined. TCRdb itself ran the PCR reads through MiXCR, one entry per CDR3 protein. The data hold 100,000 or so distinct CDR3 sequences, with 36% observed a single time. CDR1 and CDR2 (germline): MGHRA, YSYEKL. This CDR3 contains 14 residues. Trimming cost V 4 bases and J 2 bases; bases outside gene matches: 3. This entry comes from a study of molecular identifiers for immune sequencing clone quantification. On the study more broadly: In replicates, RNA taken from approximately 20,000 or 100,000 naive CD8 cells was divided five ways, and four portions underwent sequencing. Study-wide results and caveats: The study found clones above 20 RNA copies held over 98% of effector molecules and under 1% in naive cells.

The sequenced sample consisted of naive CD8+ T cells from blood, with Jurkat cell RNA spiked in. Subset reported: FACS-sorted CD8+CD4-CCR7+CD45RA+ naive T cells. The source is a human donor in good health. Some libraries in this study had Jurkat cell RNA spiked in. This chain joins TRBV4-1 and TRBJ2-5; 8 bases are a match to TRBD2. The CDR3 nucleotides read TGCGCCAGCAGCCGCGGACTAGCTCAAGAGACCCAGTACTTC. This sequence encodes CASSRGLAQETQYF.